Sequencing of this T cell receptor (beta chain) was carried out in a study of T cells in Graves' hyperthyroidism and ophthalmopathy. Germline assignment: CDR1 MNHEY and CDR2 SVGAGI. This CDR3 contains 15 residues. Trimming cost V 6 bases and J 4 bases, with 13 bases left between them. The TCR beta CDR3 regions underwent amplification using RNA transcripts as the source. The TCR CDR3 first-round RT-PCR relied on the HTBI primer set. TCRdb independently ran MiXCR on the multiplex PCR reads; one entry per CDR3 protein. The data contain around 620,000 distinct CDR3 sequences, around 46% of them singletons. The table lists this clonotype with many counts.

This sequence was found in an adult woman with Graves' disease, either hyperthyroidism or ophthalmopathy (not recorded which). The sample was peripheral blood or thyroid tissue (not recorded which). The J gene is TRBJ1-6, the V gene TRBV6-5; D perhaps matches TRBD1 (6 bases). CDR3 loop: CASRIRTEYNSPLHF. The CDR3 DNA sequence: TGTGCCAGCAGAATTAGGACAGAGTATAATTCACCCCTCCACTTT.